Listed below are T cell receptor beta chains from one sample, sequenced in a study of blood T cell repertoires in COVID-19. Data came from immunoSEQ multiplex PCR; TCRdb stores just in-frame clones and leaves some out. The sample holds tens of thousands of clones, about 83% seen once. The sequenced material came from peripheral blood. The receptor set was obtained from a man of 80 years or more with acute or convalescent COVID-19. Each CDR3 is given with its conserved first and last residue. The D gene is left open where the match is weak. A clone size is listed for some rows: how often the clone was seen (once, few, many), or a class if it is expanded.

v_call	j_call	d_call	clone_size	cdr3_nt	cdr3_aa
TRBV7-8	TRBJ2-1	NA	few	TGTGCCAGCAGCTTAGTTGCGGGATGGTTGGGGGAGCAGTTCTTC	CASSLVAGWLGEQFF
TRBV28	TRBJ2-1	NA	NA	TGTGCCAGCAGGCCAGCGGCCTCCTACAATGAGCAGTTCTTC	CASRPAASYNEQFF
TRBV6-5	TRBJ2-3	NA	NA	TGTGCCAGCAGGCGACAGGTAGTCGGCACAGATACGCAGTATTTT	CASRRQVVGTDTQYF
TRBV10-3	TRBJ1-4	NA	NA	TGTGCCATCAGTGAGAACGTAGATAATGAAAAACTGTTTTTT	CAISENVDNEKLFF
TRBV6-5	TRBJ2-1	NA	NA	TGTGCCAGCAGAAGGGCGGGTTCCTACAATGAGCAGTTCTTC	CASRRAGSYNEQFF
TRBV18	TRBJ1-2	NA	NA	TGTGCCAGCTCACCACGACAGGAGGATGGCTACACCTTC	CASSPRQEDGYTF
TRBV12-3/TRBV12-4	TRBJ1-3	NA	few	TGTGCCAGCAGTTTCGGACAAAACACCATATATTTT	CASSFGQNTIYF
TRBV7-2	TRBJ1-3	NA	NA	TGTGCCAGCAGGGAGGCGGGAGGAGGAAACACCATATATTTT	CASREAGGGNTIYF
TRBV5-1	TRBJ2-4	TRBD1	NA	TGCGCCAGCAGCTTGCTCCCAGGGGGTCGGGACAAAAACATTCAGTACTTC	CASSLLPGGRDKNIQYF
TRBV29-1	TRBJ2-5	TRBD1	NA	TGCAGCGCGTCCGGGACAGGGGAAGAGACCCAGTACTTC	CSASGTGEETQYF
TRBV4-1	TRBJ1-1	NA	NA	TGCGCCAGCAGCCAAGATCGGGACACCAGTCAGCTGAACACTGAAGCTTTCTTT	CASSQDRDTSQLNTEAFF
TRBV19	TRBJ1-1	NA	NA	TGTGCCAGTAGTATTCTGGGACACGATAACACTGAAGCTTTCTTT	CASSILGHDNTEAFF
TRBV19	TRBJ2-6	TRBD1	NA	TGTGCCAGTAGGGGTGACAGGGTAATCTCTGGGGCCAACGTCCTGACTTTC	CASRGDRVISGANVLTF
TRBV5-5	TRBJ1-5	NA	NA	TGTGCCAGCAGCTTGGACAGCCAGGGGATCTGGTCCCAGCATTTT	CASSLDSQGIWSQHF
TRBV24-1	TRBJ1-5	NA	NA	TGTGCCACCAGCACCCGGTTTGATAGCAATCAGCCCCAGCATTTT	CATSTRFDSNQPQHF
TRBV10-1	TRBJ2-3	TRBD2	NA	TGCGCCAGCAGTGACTCTAGCGGGAGGGCCGCAGATACGCAGTATTTT	CASSDSSGRAADTQYF
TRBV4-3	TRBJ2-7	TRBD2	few	TGCGCCAGCAGCCAGGGAGGGGTAACCTACGAGCAGTACTTC	CASSQGGVTYEQYF
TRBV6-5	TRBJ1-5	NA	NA	TGTGCCAGCAGGGACAGATATAGCAATCAGCCCCAGCATTTT	CASRDRYSNQPQHF
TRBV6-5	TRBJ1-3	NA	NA	TGTGCCAGCAGCCCCGCAGGCTCTGGAAACACCATATATTTT	CASSPAGSGNTIYF
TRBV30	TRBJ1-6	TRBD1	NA	TGTGCCTGGAGTGAGGGGGACAGAAATTCACCCCTCCACTTT	CAWSEGDRNSPLHF
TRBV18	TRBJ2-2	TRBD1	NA	TGTGCCAGCTCACCAAGAACAGGGGGACAGACCGGGGAGCTGTTTTTT	CASSPRTGGQTGELFF
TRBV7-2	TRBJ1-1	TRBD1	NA	TGTGCCAGCAGCTCACAGGGGAAGGAGGGCACTGAAGCTTTCTTT	CASSSQGKEGTEAFF
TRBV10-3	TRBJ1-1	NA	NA	TGTGCCATCAAACCGACTATGAACACTGAAGCTTTCTTT	CAIKPTMNTEAFF
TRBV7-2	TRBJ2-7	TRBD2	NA	TGTGCCAGCAGCTTAGAAGCGGGAAGAGGCGAGCAGTACTTC	CASSLEAGRGEQYF
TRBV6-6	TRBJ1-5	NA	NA	TGTGCCAGCAGTTACGCGGCCCCTGATAGCAATCAGCCCCAGCATTTT	CASSYAAPDSNQPQHF
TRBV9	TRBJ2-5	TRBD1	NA	TGTGCCAGCAACCGAAGGGGACAGGGCGAGACCCAGTACTTC	CASNRRGQGETQYF
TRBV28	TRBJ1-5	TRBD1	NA	TGTGCCAGCACCCGACCGGGACAGGGAACTCAGCCCCAGCATTTT	CASTRPGQGTQPQHF
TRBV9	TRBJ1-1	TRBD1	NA	TGTGCCAGCAGCCCGGGACAGGCCACTGAAGCTTTCTTT	CASSPGQATEAFF
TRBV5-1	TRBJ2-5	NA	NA	TGCGCCAGCAGCTTGGAGGGGGGGTCAGAGACCCAGTACTTC	CASSLEGGSETQYF
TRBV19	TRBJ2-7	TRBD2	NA	TGTGCCAGTAGTCCTACGACAGGGCTAGCGGGAGTAAAAGGCGAGCAGTACTTC	CASSPTTGLAGVKGEQYF
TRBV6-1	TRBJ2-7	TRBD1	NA	TGTGCCAGCAGTGAAGGGACAGGGGGGAACTACGAGCAGTACTTC	CASSEGTGGNYEQYF
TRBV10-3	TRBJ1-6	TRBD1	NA	TGTGCCATCAGTGAGTCGGGACAGGGAGGACTTAATAATTCACCCCTCCACTTT	CAISESGQGGLNNSPLHF
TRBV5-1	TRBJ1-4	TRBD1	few	TGCGCCAGCAGCTTCCGCTTTACAGGGGCAACTAATGAAAAACTGTTTTTT	CASSFRFTGATNEKLFF
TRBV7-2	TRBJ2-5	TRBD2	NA	TGTGCCAGCAGCTTGGCCAGGGAGGGGCGGGAGACCCAGTACTTC	CASSLAREGRETQYF
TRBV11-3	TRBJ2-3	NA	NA	TGTGCCAGCAGCTTTGGGGGGGGCAGCACAGATACGCAGTATTTT	CASSFGGGSTDTQYF
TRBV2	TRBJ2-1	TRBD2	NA	TGTGCCAGCATGACTAGCGGGAGGCCCTCGGGGGGGTTCTTC	CASMTSGRPSGGFF
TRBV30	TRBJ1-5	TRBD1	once	TGTGCCTGGAGTTCACAGGGGTCTAATCAGCCCCAGCATTTT	CAWSSQGSNQPQHF
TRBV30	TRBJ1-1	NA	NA	TGTGCCTGGAGTGTACTTGTGGAGGGTGAAGCTTTCTTT	CAWSVLVEGEAFF
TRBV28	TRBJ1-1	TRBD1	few	TGTGCCAGCAGCCTCCAAACAGGGGGTGAAGCTTTCTTT	CASSLQTGGEAFF
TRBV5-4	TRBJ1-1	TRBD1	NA	TGTGCCAGCAGCCCGGACAGGAGTTACACTGAAGCTTTCTTT	CASSPDRSYTEAFF
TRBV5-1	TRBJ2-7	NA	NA	TGCGCCAGCAGCTTAAATACCGGGACACCCTACGAGCAGTACTTC	CASSLNTGTPYEQYF
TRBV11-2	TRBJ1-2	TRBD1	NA	TGTGCCAGCAGCTTATTACAGGGGTCCTATGGCTACACCTTC	CASSLLQGSYGYTF
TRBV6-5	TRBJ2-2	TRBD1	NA	TGTGCCACCGGACAGGGGGCGATCGGGGAGCTGTTTTTT	CATGQGAIGELFF
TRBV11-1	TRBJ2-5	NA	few	TGTGCCAGCAGCCGGCGGGGTAACCAAGAGACCCAGTACTTC	CASSRRGNQETQYF
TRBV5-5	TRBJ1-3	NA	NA	TGTGCCAGCAGCTTGGAGCTGGCAGCGGGAAACACCATATATTTT	CASSLELAAGNTIYF
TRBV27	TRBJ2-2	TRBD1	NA	TGTGCCAGCAGTCCATTTACAGGGGCTACCGGGGAGCTGTTTTTT	CASSPFTGATGELFF
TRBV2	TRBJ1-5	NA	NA	TGTGCCAGCAGTGAAAACCAGGGCAATCAGCCCCAGCATTTT	CASSENQGNQPQHF